Listed below are T cell receptor beta chains from one sample, sequenced in a study of shared clonotypes between healthy human individuals. Clones were sequenced by immunoSEQ multiplex PCR, and TCRdb holds only the in-frame ones, with some missing. The data hold just under 95,000 clones, with over 60% observed a single time. Sequencing was done on a sample of memory CD8+ T cells sorted from blood. The receptors were gathered from a man aged 25-45 years in good health. CDR3s include the opening cysteine and the closing phenylalanine or tryptophan. Fields, in order: clone size, J gene, D gene, V gene, CDR3 protein, CDR3 DNA. A D gene is named only where the DNA matches it firmly. Size values are once, few and many counts, or a class for expanded clones, and some rows have none.

>NA|TRBJ2-6|NA|TRBV29-1
CSVDPLLIQSRANVLTF
TGCAGCGTTGATCCACTACTAATACAAAGTCGGGCCAACGTCCTGACTTTC
>few|TRBJ2-7|TRBD1|TRBV7-2
CASRTNRGRLGEQYF
TGTGCCAGCAGGACAAACAGGGGGCGACTAGGCGAGCAGTACTTC
>NA|TRBJ2-7|NA|TRBV6-5
CASSYAGLAYEQYF
TGTGCCAGCAGTTACGCAGGGTTGGCCTACGAGCAGTACTTC
>NA|TRBJ2-5|TRBD2|TRBV7-9
CASSLDRAGGTETQYF
TGTGCCAGCAGCTTAGATCGGGCGGGAGGAACTGAGACCCAGTACTTC
>NA|TRBJ2-1|NA|TRBV5-1
CASSLLVYNEQFF
TGCGCCAGCAGCTTACTAGTTTACAATGAGCAGTTCTTC
>NA|TRBJ2-1|NA|TRBV9
CASSALPGSAFYDEQFF
TGTGCCAGCAGCGCCTTACCCGGGAGTGCGTTTTATGATGAGCAGTTCTTC
>NA|TRBJ2-3|NA|TRBV6-4
CAIGGGLDTDTQYF
TGTGCCATCGGAGGGGGCCTTGACACAGATACGCAGTATTTT
>few|TRBJ2-7|TRBD1|TRBV5-1
CASSLETGDRVYEQYF
TGCGCCAGCAGCTTAGAGACAGGGGATAGGGTCTACGAGCAGTACTTC
>many|TRBJ2-5|NA|TRBV6-1
CASSRVQEETQYF
TGTGCCAGCAGTCGGGTACAGGAAGAGACCCAGTACTTC
>NA|TRBJ1-4|NA|TRBV20-1
CSASWNEKLFF
TGCAGTGCCTCGTGGAATGAAAAACTGTTTTTT
>NA|TRBJ2-7|NA|TRBV11-2
CDPKGTYEQYF
TGTGACCCCAAGGGGACTTACGAGCAGTACTTC
>NA|TRBJ2-5|TRBD2|TRBV5-6
CASSLWLAGSDETQYF
TGTGCCAGCAGCTTGTGGCTAGCGGGATCGGATGAGACCCAGTACTTC
>NA|TRBJ2-3|NA|TRBV27
CASSLWAGTDTQYF
TGTGCCAGCAGTTTATGGGCAGGGACAGATACGCAGTATTTT
>NA|TRBJ1-5|TRBD1|TRBV19
CASSIRQGSNQPQHF
TGTGCCAGTAGTATCCGACAGGGTAGCAATCAGCCCCAGCATTTT
>NA|TRBJ2-7|NA|TRBV5-5
CASSLVAFTYEQYF
TGTGCCAGCAGCTTGGTCGCTTTCACCTACGAGCAGTACTTC
>NA|TRBJ2-1|NA|TRBV7-2
CASSLLPSRGEQFF
TGTGCCAGCAGCTTACTTCCCTCTCGCGGGGAGCAGTTCTTC
>NA|TRBJ2-3|TRBD2|TRBV27
CASSSQRETDTQYF
TGTGCCAGCAGTTCTCAGCGGGAGACAGATACGCAGTATTTT
>NA|TRBJ2-7|TRBD1|TRBV7-6
CASSSGQGAYYEQYF
TGTGCCAGCAGCTCCGGACAGGGAGCTTACTACGAGCAGTACTTC
>NA|TRBJ2-7|NA|TRBV28
CASSPPSNEQYF
TGTGCCAGCAGTCCCCCCTCCAACGAGCAGTACTTC
>NA|TRBJ2-3|NA|TRBV30
CAWSAGQLTDTQYF
TGTGCCTGGAGTGCGGGTCAGCTCACAGATACGCAGTATTTT
>NA|TRBJ1-1|TRBD1|TRBV2
CASSKGGQWTEAFF
TGTGCCAGCAGTAAAGGGGGCCAATGGACTGAAGCTTTCTTT
>few|TRBJ2-7|NA|TRBV6-5
CATPDSTYEQYF
TGTGCCACCCCGGACAGCACCTACGAGCAGTACTTC
>NA|TRBJ1-1|TRBD1|TRBV27
CASSPRQGGPEAFF
TGTGCCAGCAGTCCCCGACAGGGAGGGCCTGAAGCTTTCTTT
>once|TRBJ1-2|NA|TRBV30
CAWSPGDYGYTF
TGTGCCTGGTCTCCTGGGGACTATGGCTACACCTTC
>once|TRBJ2-5|TRBD2|TRBV4-1
CASSQKLAQETQYF
TGCGCCAGCAGCCAGAAACTAGCGCAAGAGACCCAGTACTTC
>NA|TRBJ2-3|TRBD1|TRBV2
CASSKHGQGDGSTQYF
TGTGCCAGCAGTAAGCACGGACAGGGAGACGGCAGTACGCAGTATTTT
>few|TRBJ2-3|NA|TRBV6-1
CASSVGRGAADTQYF
TGTGCCAGCAGCGTGGGTCGGGGGGCGGCAGATACGCAGTATTTT
>NA|TRBJ2-1|TRBD1|TRBV28
CAINRGYNEQFF
TGTGCCATCAACAGGGGCTACAATGAGCAGTTCTTC
>NA|TRBJ2-2|NA|TRBV11-3
CASSDPGANTGELFF
TGTGCCAGCAGCGACCCGGGAGCGAACACCGGGGAGCTGTTTTTT
>NA|TRBJ1-1|NA|TRBV5-1
CASSLAGLAEAFF
TGCGCCAGCAGCTTGGCCGGTTTGGCTGAAGCTTTCTTT
>NA|TRBJ2-7|NA|TRBV27
CASSLGRAYEQYF
TGTGCCAGCAGTTTGGGCAGGGCCTACGAGCAGTACTTC
>NA|TRBJ2-7|NA|TRBV6-1
CASRVTEESNEQYF
TGTGCCAGCAGAGTGACAGAGGAATCGAACGAGCAGTACTTC
>few|TRBJ1-2|TRBD1|TRBV6-5
CASSYTGQARAYGYTF
TGTGCCAGCAGTTACACCGGACAGGCGCGAGCCTATGGCTACACCTTC
>NA|TRBJ2-3|NA|TRBV4-1
CASSNRHVSTDTQYF
TGCGCCAGCAGCAATAGACACGTAAGCACAGATACGCAGTATTTT
>few|TRBJ2-5|NA|TRBV4-1
CASSQGGLQETQYF
TGCGCCAGCAGCCAAGGGGGGCTCCAAGAGACCCAGTACTTC
>NA|TRBJ2-7|TRBD2|TRBV4-2
CASSQDAGAQYEQYF
TGTGCCAGCAGCCAAGACGCGGGAGCACAATACGAGCAGTACTTC
>NA|TRBJ2-2|NA|TRBV9
CASSSVGATGELFF
TGTGCCAGCAGCTCAGTGGGGGCGACCGGGGAGCTGTTTTTT
>NA|TRBJ1-5|TRBD1|TRBV25-1
CASSESPRQGSGNQPQHF
TGTGCCAGCAGTGAATCCCCCCGACAGGGATCAGGAAATCAGCCCCAGCATTTT
>NA|TRBJ1-5|NA|TRBV29-1
CSVGHSNQPQHF
TGCAGCGTCGGACATAGTAATCAGCCCCAGCATTTT
>few|TRBJ2-2|NA|TRBV28
CASSFQNTGELFF
TGTGCCAGCAGTTTTCAGAACACCGGGGAGCTGTTTTTT
>few|TRBJ2-1|TRBD2|TRBV11-2
CASSLGFWGRAGEQFF
TGTGCCAGCAGCTTAGGTTTCTGGGGGAGGGCCGGTGAGCAGTTCTTC
>NA|TRBJ2-7|NA|TRBV5-4
CASSLERHSYEQYF
TGTGCCAGCAGCTTAGAGCGGCACTCCTACGAGCAGTACTTC
>once|TRBJ1-3|NA|TRBV9
CASSAGQPPSSFF
TGTGCCAGCAGCGCCGGACAGCCCCCATCCTCATTTTTT
>NA|TRBJ1-3|NA|TRBV7-9
CASSIPRGFLGGNTIYF
TGTGCCAGCAGCATCCCTCGGGGGTTTCTAGGTGGAAACACCATATATTTT
>NA|TRBJ2-2|TRBD2|TRBV30
CACPGTSGNTGELFF
TGTGCCTGCCCTGGGACTAGCGGTAACACCGGGGAGCTGTTTTTT
>NA|TRBJ2-1|TRBD2|TRBV7-9
CASSPPVLSGGSYNEQFF
TGTGCCAGCAGCCCACCGGTCCTAAGCGGGGGTTCCTACAATGAGCAGTTCTTC
>once|TRBJ2-2|NA|TRBV10-1
CASSEHGLGELFF
TGCGCCAGCAGTGAGCACGGCCTCGGGGAGCTGTTTTTT
>NA|TRBJ2-3|TRBD2|TRBV2
CASSVLAGDLDTQYF
TGTGCCAGCAGTGTATTAGCGGGAGATTTAGATACGCAGTATTTT